This record concerns one T cell receptor beta chain sequence. This clone appeared many times. The clone's antigen remains unknown. The input lacks base qualities; no much larger clone sits a single base away. This entry comes from a study of blood T cell repertoires in COVID-19 (dated by TCRdb to about 2020). At the level of the whole study: Samples from collaborators originated in the United States, Italy and Spain and spanned both the acute and convalescent phases of COVID-19. The prospective study material was composed of cDNA or gDNA derived from T cells, B-cell-depleted T cells, or PBMCs. Subjects who had been exposed to COVID-19, were actively infected with it, or had recovered from it provided the deeply sampled blood TCRbeta repertoires that made up the dataset. A freely available public database, intended as a resource for researchers studying the immune response to SARS-CoV-2, is where the repertoires were released. The samples were drawn from two sources: the first 160 participants of the ongoing ImmuneRACE study, and 1,200 or so subjects contributed by 6 global collaborators. Sample metadata almost always included a de-identified subject ID, COVID-19 status, age in years and sex. HLA class I and class II types, where available, came from metadata supplied by the sample provider rather than from assay-based typing.

One collaborating source in Seattle enrolled patients while the patients were actively infected and followed the patients over time throughout the course of disease. Each collaborating institution followed its own protocols to collect whole blood in K2EDTA tubes. Collaborator samples were shipped for TCRbeta analysis as frozen whole blood, isolated PBMCs, or DNA extracted from either sample type. TCRbeta CDR3 regions were amplified from genomic DNA using the immunoSEQ Assay, a bias-controlled multiplex PCR. In the original analysis: The number of nucleated cells in each sample was estimated from the amplification of reference gene primers within the assay. Sequence reads were collapsed and filtered to measure the absolute abundance of every unique TCRbeta CDR3 rearrangement. For each sample, productive Simpson clonality was calculated as the square root of Simpson's diversity index over productive rearrangements. Not all clones reach the TCRdb copy of this immuneACCESS table, which keeps in-frame sequences only. Checked studies attribute under half of the gap to unresolved V genes and leave the rest unexplained. V and J calls and clone size are as listed in that table; D and trimming were resolved from the DNA. Within this sample are some 160,000 clones, with roughly 80% of them counted one time only. The leading ten clones occupy roughly 8.8% of the sample.

Beyond this particular receptor, the publication reports: The amount of clinical and demographic metadata varied by source and participant and was provided uncurated.

Relative to germline, V is 6 bases shorter and J is 0 bases shorter, with 11 bases between their ends. The CDR3, from cysteine to phenylalanine, totals 14 residues. CDR3 DNA only is kept here, 42 bases in frame from base 1. The germline V gene supplies CDR1 MNHEY and CDR2 SVGAGI. The receptor's source is a woman older than 75 with COVID-19, enrolled during active disease. Source material: peripheral blood. The chain is made from TRBV6-5 and TRBJ1-1, with no confident D gene call. The DNA sequence reads TGTGCCAGCAGCCATCGAGGAGTGAACACTGAAGCTTTCTTT. Protein translation: CASSHRGVNTEAFF.